These 20 T cell receptor beta chains came from one sample sequenced in a study of shared clonotypes between healthy human individuals (dated by TCRdb to 2018 to 2021). CD8 naive samples were obtained by positive selection for CCR7 among CD45RO-negative cells, yielding a CD45RA+CCR7+ population from which TemRA cells were excluded. The library was generated by the immunoSEQ multiplex PCR assay. TCRdb retrieved this table from immuneACCESS and kept in-frame rearrangements only. Not all clones are present; in checked studies, unresolved V genes account for under half, and no reason is known for the remainder. In all, the sample holds under 1 million clones, and approximately 96% of those were seen once. The top ten constitute less than 0.25% of the sample. Sequenced material: naive CD8+ T cells sorted from blood. Interpreted using the paper, the cell subset or site label stands for: CD45RA+CCR7+. Receptors were obtained from a man under 40 in good health.

The gene calls are TRBV4-1 and TRBJ2-7; 7 bases are shared with TRBD1. V was pared by 5 bases and J by 2 bases, with 3 bases of the junction left unmatched. Germline CDR1 reads MGHRA; CDR2 reads YSYEKL. The length of the CDR3 is 13 residues. The CDR3 bases are TGCGCCAGCAGCGAAGGACAGGCCTACGAGCAGTACTTC. Its protein product is CASSEGQAYEQYF.

This chain links TRBV11-2 with TRBJ2-7, with a tentative D call TRBD1 (5 bases). Looked up from germline, CDR1 is SGHAT and CDR2 is FQNNGV. The V and J ends lost 4 bases and 6 bases respectively, with 13 bases between them. The CDR3 totals 13 residues. CDR3 protein: CASSSLSQGEQYF. Here the CDR3 DNA reads TGTGCCAGCAGCTCCTTGTCCCAGGGCGAGCAGTACTTC.

The V call is TRBV14, the J call TRBJ2-3, with D unclear. Germline V gene lookup returns CDR1 SGHDN and CDR2 FVKESK. The germline V and J ends were trimmed by 4 bases and 2 bases, with 7 bases remaining between them. The CDR3 is made up of 13 amino acids. In DNA, the CDR3 is TGTGCCAGCAGCCGTATTATCACAGATACGCAGTATTTT. It yields the protein CASSRIITDTQYF.

The chain is built from TRBV5-1 and TRBJ2-7, with D perhaps TRBD2 (6 bases). There are 14 residues in the CDR3. The V end was cut by 6 bases, the J end by 2 bases, with 15 bases between. Germline V lookup: CDR1 SGHRS, CDR2 YFSETQ. This CDR3 reads CASTSGTHPYEQYF. CDR3 in DNA: TGCGCCAGCACCTCCGGGACTCATCCCTACGAGCAGTACTTC.

V gene TRBV14 combines with J gene TRBJ2-7; D not certain. Germline CDR1 and CDR2: SGHDN and FVKESK. CDR3 length: 13 residues. The V gene lost 1 base and the J gene lost 3 bases, with 7 bases spanning the gap. The CDR3 nucleotides read TGTGCCAGCAGCCAAGTCATGTTCTACGAGCAGTACTTC. The encoded protein is CASSQVMFYEQYF.

The chain joins TRBV2 to TRBJ2-1; perhaps D is TRBD1 or TRBD2 (6 bases each). Per germline, CDR1 SNHLY and CDR2 FYNNEI. The CDR3 spans 15 residues. V dropped 6 bases and J dropped 4 bases, with 16 bases sitting between them. CDR3 sequence: CASRRTRRGYNEQFF. The DNA of the CDR3 is TGTGCCAGCAGACGAACCCGGAGGGGGTACAATGAGCAGTTCTTC.

V usage is TRBV7-9 and J usage is TRBJ2-3; D call uncertain. This CDR3 comprises 15 residues. Germline V gives CDR1 SEHNR, CDR2 FQNEAQ (reference sequence). Trimming removed 1 base at V and 1 base at J, with 9 bases between. For the CDR3, the DNA is TGTGCCAGCAGCTTAGTCGGTCCTGGCACAGATACGCAGTATTTT. As protein: CASSLVGPGTDTQYF. The full variable domain, rest sourced from reference TRBV7-9 and TRBJ2-3, is DTGVSQNPRHKITKRGQNVTFRCDPISEHNRLYWYRQTLGQGPEFLTYFQNEAQLEKSRLLSDRFSAERPKGSFSTLEIQRTEQGDSAMYLCASSLVGPGTDTQYFGPGTRLTVL.

The CDR3 DNA reads as TGTGCCAGCAGCTTAGCGGCGAACACCGGGGAGCTGTTTTTT. Translated, it gives CASSLAANTGELFF. The J gene is TRBJ2-2, the V gene TRBV7-8; D is ambiguous. Germline assignment: CDR1 SGHVS and CDR2 FQNEAQ. V lost 0 bases to trimming and J lost 0 bases, with 2 bases between them. CDR3 size: 14 residues.

The chain employs TRBV27 and TRBJ2-6; D remains ambiguous. CDR3 size: 14 residues. V gave up 5 bases and J gave up 3 bases, with 8 bases separating them. Germline-derived CDR1 and CDR2 are MNHEY and SMNVEV (reference sequence). The CDR3 DNA reads as TGTGCCAGCAGTAATGCGTATGGGGCCAACGTCCTGACTTTC. Its protein product is CASSNAYGANVLTF.

This rearrangement joins TRBV13 to TRBJ2-5; 10 bases line up with TRBD2. The trim removed 5 bases at V and 1 base at J, leaving 13 bases unmatched. This CDR3 region has 18 residues. Looked up from germline, CDR1 is PRHDT and CDR2 is FYEKMQ (reference sequence). The CDR3 coding sequence is TGTGCCAGCAGCCCGCCGGGACTAGCGCCGGGAGTCCAAGAGACCCAGTACTTC. Translation: CASSPPGLAPGVQETQYF. The whole variable domain, filled in from reference TRBV13 and TRBJ2-5, reads AAGVIQSPRHLIKEKRETATLKCYPIPRHDTVYWYQQGPGQDPQFLISFYEKMQSDKGSIPDRFSAQQFSDYHSELNMSSLELGDSALYFCASSPPGLAPGVQETQYFGPGTRLLVL.

The V gene is TRBV11-2, the J gene TRBJ2-2; D uncertain. CDR1 and CDR2 from the germline V gene are SGHAT and FQNNGV. This CDR3 spans 15 amino acids. V lost 1 base to trimming and J lost 4 bases, with 10 bases between them. CDR3 nucleotides: TGTGCCAGCAGCTTAGGGCAGGTTGGCACCGGGGAGCTGTTTTTT. Amino acids: CASSLGQVGTGELFF. The variable domain in full, completed from reference TRBV11-2 and TRBJ2-2, reads EAGVAQSPRYKIIEKRQSVAFWCNPISGHATLYWYQQILGQGPKLLIQFQNNGVVDDSQLPKDRFSAERLKGVDSTLKIQPAKLEDSAVYLCASSLGQVGTGELFFGEGSRLTVL.

The chain is built from TRBV19 and TRBJ2-2; possibly TRBD1 for D (6 bases). The germline V gene encodes CDR1 LNHDA and CDR2 SQIVND (reference sequence). The germline V and J ends were trimmed by 3 bases and 8 bases, with 10 bases remaining between them. The CDR3 is 13 residues long. In nucleotides, the CDR3 is TGTGCCAGTAGTATCCAGACAGGTGGGGAGCTGTTTTTT. It is translated as CASSIQTGGELFF.

This clone was picked up one time. The genes are TRBV19 and TRBJ1-1; TRBD1 agrees at 9 bases. The CDR3 contains 18 residues. CDR1 LNHDA and CDR2 SQIVND come from the germline V gene (reference sequence). V lost 0 bases to trimming and J lost 1 base; unmatched junction nucleotides: 9. CDR3 nucleotides: TGTGCCAGTAGTATAGATCGTAACAGGGGGCAGACGAACACTGAAGCTTTCTTT. Protein: CASSIDRNRGQTNTEAFF.

This chain joins TRBV6-6 and TRBJ2-1; a weak D match, TRBD2 (5 bases). Trimming left V 0 bases short and J 6 bases short, with 15 bases between. The CDR3 runs 16 residues. Germline V gives CDR1 MNHNY, CDR2 SVGAGI (reference sequence). The chain's CDR3 is CASSYSYERMGNEQFF. CDR3 nucleotide sequence: TGTGCCAGCAGTTACTCGTACGAGCGGATGGGCAATGAGCAGTTCTTC.

The rearrangement links TRBV27 to TRBJ2-5, with D possibly called TRBD1 or TRBD2 (5 bases each). Trimming left V 6 bases short and J 1 base short, with 12 bases between. This CDR3 is 14 amino acids long. CDR1 is MNHEY, CDR2 SMNVEV, per germline (reference sequence). CDR3 in amino acids: CASRRRGLQETQYF. In DNA form, the CDR3 reads TGTGCCAGCAGGCGCCGGGGCCTCCAAGAGACCCAGTACTTC.

The chain carries TRBV9 and TRBJ1-1; the D is unclear. Trimming left V 3 bases short and J 0 bases short, with 9 bases between. Germline V gene sequence: CDR1 SGDLS, CDR2 YYNGEE. The CDR3 has 14 amino acids. The CDR3 spells CASSEGSLNTEAFF. CDR3 in DNA: TGTGCCAGCAGCGAGGGCAGTCTGAACACTGAAGCTTTCTTT. Filled out from reference TRBV9 and TRBJ1-1, the complete variable domain reads DSGVTQTPKHLITATGQRVTLRCSPRSGDLSVYWYQQSLDQGLQFLIQYYNGEERAKGNILERFSAQQFPDLHSELNLSSLELGDSALYFCASSEGSLNTEAFFGQGTRLTVV.

J is TRBJ2-7 and V is TRBV29-1; 8 bases fit TRBD1. The CDR3 has 16 amino acids. CDR1 is SQVTM and CDR2 is ANQGSEA in the germline V gene. The V gene end was trimmed by 0 bases and the J gene end by 4 bases; junction bases not matched to a gene: 11. The DNA of the CDR3 is TGCAGCGTTGAAGATCCACGGCAGGGGGCGGAATACGAGCAGTACTTC. Protein product: CSVEDPRQGAEYEQYF.

On this clone itself: Other DNA sequences in the sample encode the same CDR3. In DNA, the CDR3 is TGTGCCAGCAGCTTGGATAGCCAAGAGACCCAGTACTTC. This codes for CASSLDSQETQYF. The rearrangement joins TRBV5-5 to TRBJ2-5; D unresolved. The CDR3 consists of 13 residues. Germline loops: CDR1 SGHKS, CDR2 YYEKEE (reference sequence). V lost 0 bases, J lost 1 base, and 4 bases lay in between.

The chain links TRBV28 to TRBJ1-5; 9 bases map to TRBD1. V trimming: 5 bases; J trimming: 7 bases; junction bases outside the gene matches: 6. CDR3 length: 14 amino acids. CDR1 is MDHEN, CDR2 SYDVKM, per germline. This chain's CDR3 is CASSPGQGRQPQHF. Here the CDR3 DNA reads TGTGCCAGCAGTCCCGGACAGGGGCGACAGCCCCAGCATTTT.

The chain joins TRBV6-1 to TRBJ2-5, with D unresolved. CDR3 length: 15 residues. V was shortened by 0 bases and J by 5 bases, with 13 bases between the two germline ends. CDR1 is MNHNS and CDR2 is SASEGT in the germline V gene. CDR3 bases: TGTGCCAGCAGTGAAGCTACAGCTGCCCAGGAGACCCAGTACTTC. Its translation: CASSEATAAQETQYF.